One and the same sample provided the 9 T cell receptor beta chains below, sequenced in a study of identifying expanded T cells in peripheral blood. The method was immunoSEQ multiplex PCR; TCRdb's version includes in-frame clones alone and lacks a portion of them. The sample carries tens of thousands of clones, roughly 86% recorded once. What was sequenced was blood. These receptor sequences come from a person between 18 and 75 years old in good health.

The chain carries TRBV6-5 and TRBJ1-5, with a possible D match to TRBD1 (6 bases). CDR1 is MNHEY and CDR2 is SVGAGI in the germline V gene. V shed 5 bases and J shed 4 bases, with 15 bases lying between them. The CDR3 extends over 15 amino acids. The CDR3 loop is CASSPRGITNQPQHF. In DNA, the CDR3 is TGTGCCAGCAGTCCGAGGGGGATAACGAATCAGCCCCAGCATTTT.

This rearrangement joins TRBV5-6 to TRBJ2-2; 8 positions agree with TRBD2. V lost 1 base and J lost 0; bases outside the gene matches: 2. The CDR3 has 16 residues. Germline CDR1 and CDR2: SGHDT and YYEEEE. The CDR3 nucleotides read TGTGCCAGCAGCTTGCTTAGCGGGACGAACACCGGGGAGCTGTTTTTT. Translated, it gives CASSLLSGTNTGELFF.

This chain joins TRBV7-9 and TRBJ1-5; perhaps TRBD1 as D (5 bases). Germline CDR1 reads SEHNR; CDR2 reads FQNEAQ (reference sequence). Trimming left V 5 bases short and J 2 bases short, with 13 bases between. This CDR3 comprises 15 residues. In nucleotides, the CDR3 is TGTGCCAGCAGCCCTCAGGGCCTTGGCAATCAGCCCCAGCATTTT. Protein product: CASSPQGLGNQPQHF. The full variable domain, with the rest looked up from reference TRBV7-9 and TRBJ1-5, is DTGVSQNPRHKITKRGQNVTFRCDPISEHNRLYWYRQTLGQGPEFLTYFQNEAQLEKSRLLSDRFSAERPKGSFSTLEIQRTEQGDSAMYLCASSPQGLGNQPQHFGDGTRLSIL.

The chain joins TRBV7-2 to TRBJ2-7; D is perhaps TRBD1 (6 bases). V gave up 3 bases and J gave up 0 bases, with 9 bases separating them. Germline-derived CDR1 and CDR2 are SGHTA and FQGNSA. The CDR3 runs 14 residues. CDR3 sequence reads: CASSLDRISYEQYF. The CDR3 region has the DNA TGTGCCAGCAGCTTGGACAGAATCTCCTACGAGCAGTACTTC.

The CDR3 sequence is CASSLGGQVSNEKLFF. The CDR3 nucleotides read TGTGCCAGCAGCTTAGGCGGTCAAGTCTCTAATGAAAAACTGTTTTTT. The chain has TRBV13 and TRBJ1-4; D gene uncertain. Germline values: CDR1 PRHDT, CDR2 FYEKMQ (reference sequence). Trimming shortened V by 0 bases and J by 3 bases, and 11 bases separated the two germline ends. The CDR3 contains 16 residues.

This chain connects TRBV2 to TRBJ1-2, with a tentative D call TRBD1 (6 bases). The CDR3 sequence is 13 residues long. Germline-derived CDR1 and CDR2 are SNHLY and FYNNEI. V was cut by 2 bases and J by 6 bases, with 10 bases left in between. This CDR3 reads CASSEWSGDGYTF. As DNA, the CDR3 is TGTGCCAGCAGTGAATGGTCAGGGGATGGCTACACCTTC.

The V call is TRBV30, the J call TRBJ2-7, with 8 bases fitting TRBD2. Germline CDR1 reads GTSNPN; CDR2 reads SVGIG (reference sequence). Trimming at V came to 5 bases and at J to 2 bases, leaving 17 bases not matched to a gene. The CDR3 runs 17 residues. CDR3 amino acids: CAWSGTRNRYPAYEQYF. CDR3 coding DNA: TGTGCCTGGTCCGGGACTAGGAATCGGTACCCGGCCTACGAGCAGTACTTC.

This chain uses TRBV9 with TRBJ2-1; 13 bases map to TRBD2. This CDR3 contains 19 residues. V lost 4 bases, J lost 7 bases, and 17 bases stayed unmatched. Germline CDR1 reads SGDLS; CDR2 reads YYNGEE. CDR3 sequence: CASSLAPTSGRAGGNEQFF. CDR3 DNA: TGTGCCAGCAGCTTAGCTCCTACTAGCGGGAGGGCCGGCGGGAATGAGCAGTTCTTC.

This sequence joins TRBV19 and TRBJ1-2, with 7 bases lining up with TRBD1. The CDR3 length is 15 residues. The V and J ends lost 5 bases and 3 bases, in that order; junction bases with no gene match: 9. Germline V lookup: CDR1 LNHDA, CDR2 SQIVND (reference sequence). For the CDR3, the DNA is TGTGCCAGTAGTTCGAGGACAGGCGTAGACTATGGCTACACCTTC. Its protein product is CASSSRTGVDYGYTF.